What follows are 18 T cell receptor beta chains derived from one specimen sequenced in a study of blood T cell repertoires in COVID-19. Sequencing used immunoSEQ multiplex PCR; TCRdb keeps in-frame clones, though not all of them. The sample shows fewer than 250,000 clones, 80% to 90% of them seen only once. Material for sequencing was PBMCs or T cells enriched from blood (not recorded which). The source of these receptors is a woman aged 40-49 years with acute COVID-19.

V gene TRBV7-9 combines with J gene TRBJ2-6; 8 bases are a match to TRBD1. J gave up 0 bases and V 4 bases, and 8 bases lay outside the gene matches. The CDR3 spans 18 residues. Germline assignment: CDR1 SEHNR and CDR2 FQNEAQ (reference sequence). Here the CDR3 reads CASSSPRGRVSGANVLTF. CDR3 coding DNA: TGTGCCAGCAGCTCCCCCAGGGGGCGCGTCTCTGGGGCCAACGTCCTGACTTTC.

J is TRBJ1-1 and V is TRBV28, with 10 bases identical to TRBD1. This CDR3 region has 14 residues. Germline CDR1 is MDHEN and CDR2 is SYDVKM. V lost 6 bases, J lost 6 bases, and 7 bases stayed unmatched. CDR3 nucleotide sequence: TGTGCCAGCAGGCTGACAGGGGGCTCCGCTGAAGCTTTCTTT. It translates to CASRLTGGSAEAFF.

CDR3 protein: CASSVVSSTGELFF. The CDR3 DNA follows: TGTGCCAGCAGCGTAGTATCTTCGACCGGGGAGCTGTTTTTT. The V gene is TRBV9, the J gene TRBJ2-2; D call uncertain. V dropped 0 bases and J dropped 5 bases, with 8 bases sitting between them. CDR1 is SGDLS, CDR2 YYNGEE, per germline. The CDR3 is made up of 14 amino acids.

V is TRBV19 and J is TRBJ2-7; D not resolved. The CDR3 totals 15 residues. The V and J ends lost 3 bases and 7 bases respectively, with 19 bases between them. Germline CDR1 is LNHDA and CDR2 is SQIVND (reference sequence). Written as DNA, the CDR3 is TGTGCCAGTAGTATGAGCGTGGCGGTCGCCGAAGAGCAGTACTTC. It specifies CASSMSVAVAEEQYF.

The V gene is TRBV29-1, the J gene TRBJ2-1; D may be TRBD2 (5 bases). V was trimmed by 6 bases and J by 7 bases, leaving 7 bases between them. Germline assignment: CDR1 SQVTM and CDR2 ANQGSEA. The CDR3 consists of 10 residues. DNA of the CDR3: TGCAGCGTCGCGGGTAATGAGCAGTTCTTC. The encoded protein is CSVAGNEQFF.

As for this clone: The sample carries other DNA sequences with the same CDR3. This chain connects TRBV3-1 (or the pseudogene TRBV3-2) to TRBJ2-6; TRBD2 might be the D (6 bases). V was pared by 1 base and J by 2 bases, with 6 bases between. The CDR3 has 15 residues. Germline assignment: CDR1 LGHDT and CDR2 YNNKEL (reference sequence). The CDR3 nucleotides are TGTGCCAGCAGCCAAGGGAGGGCTGGGGCCAACGTCCTGACTTTC. The encoded protein is CASSQGRAGANVLTF.

The chain joins TRBV28 to TRBJ1-6; D unresolved. Trimming removed 7 bases from V and 7 bases from J, with 14 bases in between. The CDR3 loop spans 14 amino acids. Germline V gene sequence: CDR1 MDHEN, CDR2 SYDVKM. CDR3 loop: CASTSQIGNSPLHF. CDR3 bases: TGTGCCAGCACCTCTCAGATCGGGAATTCACCCCTCCACTTT.

Judged by abundance, this clone is medium-sized. This chain joins TRBV5-1 and TRBJ2-1; tentative D call: TRBD1 (6 bases). Germline V gene data show CDR1 as SGHRS and CDR2 as YFSETQ. The germline V and J ends were trimmed by 6 bases and 7 bases, with 17 bases remaining between them. This CDR3 has 14 amino acids. In nucleotides, the CDR3 is TGCGCCAGCACCCCCCCAGGGGCCCTAAATGAGCAGTTCTTC. Translated, it gives CASTPPGALNEQFF. Combining the CDR3 with reference TRBV5-1 and TRBJ2-1 gives the whole variable domain KAGVTQTPRYLIKTRGQQVTLSCSPISGHRSVSWYQQTPGQGLQFLFEYFSETQRNKGNFPGRFSGRQFSNSRSEMNVSTLELGDSALYLCASTPPGALNEQFFGPGTRLTVL.

The genes are TRBV28 and TRBJ2-5; the D is unclear. The CDR3 loop spans 14 amino acids. The V end was cut by 5 bases, the J end by 2 bases, with 12 bases between. The germline V gene has CDR1 MDHEN and CDR2 SYDVKM. The CDR3 protein is CASSVQVIQETQYF. In DNA, the CDR3 is TGTGCCAGCAGTGTCCAGGTTATTCAAGAGACCCAGTACTTC.

V and J are TRBV3-1 (or the pseudogene TRBV3-2) and TRBJ2-2, with 7 bases identical to TRBD2. The V gene's germline CDR1 is LGHDT and CDR2 YNNKEL (reference sequence). With V trimmed by 1 base and J by 5 bases, 7 bases remained unmatched. The CDR3 loop spans 16 amino acids. The CDR3 DNA follows: TGTGCCAGCAGCCAAGTAATCGGTAGCGGGACCGGGGAGCTGTTTTTT. Translation: CASSQVIGSGTGELFF.

The rearrangement uses TRBV9 and TRBJ1-2; 8 bases match TRBD1. This CDR3 region has 15 residues. V shed 4 bases, J shed 6 bases, and the junction held 11 bases outside the gene matches. The germline V gene has CDR1 SGDLS and CDR2 YYNGEE. The CDR3: CASSTPGAGGHGYTF. The CDR3 nucleotides read TGTGCCAGCAGCACCCCAGGGGCAGGGGGCCATGGCTACACCTTC.

V is TRBV19 and J is TRBJ1-5; possible D gene TRBD1, 5 bases. Germline lookup yields CDR1 LNHDA and CDR2 SQIVND (reference sequence). With 3 bases removed from V and 2 bases from J, the gap between germline ends came to 11 bases. This CDR3 comprises 15 residues. CDR3 region: CASSIRGSGNQPQHF. In DNA, the CDR3 is TGTGCCAGTAGTATTAGGGGATCCGGCAATCAGCCCCAGCATTTT.

V is TRBV7-9 and J is TRBJ1-6, with 7 bases fitting TRBD1. CDR3 length equals 14 residues. Unmatched junction bases numbered 4, after V lost 1 base and J lost 10 bases. The germline gives CDR1 SEHNR, CDR2 FQNEAQ (reference sequence). The CDR3 DNA follows: TGTGCCAGCAGCTTAGGACAGGGAAGGTCACCCCTCCACTTT. Protein sequence: CASSLGQGRSPLHF.

The CDR3, as DNA: TGTGCCAGTAGTTCGCGGACAGAAAACTATGGCTACACCTTC. Its translation: CASSSRTENYGYTF. The chain uses TRBV19 and TRBJ1-2; possibly TRBD1 for D (6 bases). The germline V and J ends were trimmed by 5 bases and 2 bases, with 12 bases remaining between them. The CDR3 totals 14 residues. The germline V gene encodes CDR1 LNHDA and CDR2 SQIVND (reference sequence).

This clone was seen at least ten times. The V call is TRBV7-3, the J call TRBJ1-1, with a weak D call TRBD1 (6 bases). CDR1 and CDR2 (germline): SGHTA, FQGTGA. The CDR3 spans 14 residues. V lost 6 bases to trimming and J lost 5 bases, with 16 bases between them. The CDR3 loop reads CASSLEGVRTEAFF. The CDR3 DNA reads as TGTGCCAGCAGTTTAGAGGGGGTACGGACTGAAGCTTTCTTT.

This sequence joins TRBV13 and TRBJ1-2; 12 bases match TRBD1. The CDR3 length is 14 residues. Germline CDR1 reads PRHDT; CDR2 reads FYEKMQ (reference sequence). Germline trimming cut 6 bases from V and 6 bases from J; bases unmatched to any gene: 5. The CDR3 loop is CASRSGTGGDGYTF. The DNA of the CDR3 is TGTGCCAGCAGGTCCGGGACAGGGGGCGATGGCTACACCTTC. Full variable domain (outside the CDR3, taken from reference TRBV13 and TRBJ1-2): AAGVIQSPRHLIKEKRETATLKCYPIPRHDTVYWYQQGPGQDPQFLISFYEKMQSDKGSIPDRFSAQQFSDYHSELNMSSLELGDSALYFCASRSGTGGDGYTFGSGTRLTVV.

The chain joins TRBV27 to TRBJ1-5; D is undetermined. CDR1 and CDR2 (germline): MNHEY, SMNVEV (reference sequence). Deletions cut 9 bases from V and 7 bases from J, with 13 bases between. The CDR3 covers 12 residues. CDR3 sequence: CASKRLGQPQHF. CDR3 nucleotides: TGTGCCAGTAAACGACTCGGGCAGCCCCAGCATTTT.

The CDR3 loop is CASSLAPGITGELFF. The CDR3 coding sequence is TGTGCCAGCAGCTTAGCCCCCGGGATCACCGGGGAGCTGTTTTTT. The genes are TRBV11-2 and TRBJ2-2; tentative D call: TRBD2 (5 bases). The CDR3 totals 15 residues. Looked up from germline, CDR1 is SGHAT and CDR2 is FQNNGV. Trimming removed 1 base from V and 4 bases from J, with 10 bases in between.